This T cell receptor beta chain comes out of a study of cytomegalovirus exposure and HLA in healthy donors. Primers included in the PCR were 60 Vbeta and 13 Jbeta primers. Repertoires were generated with immunoSEQ multiplex PCR, while TCRdb's copy carries only in-frame clones and drops some. The sample yields 90,000 to 110,000 clones, almost 70% seen once. The material sequenced was PBMCs. This TCR was recovered from a man aged 25 to 45 in good health and CMV-seronegative.

The CDR3: CASSLSTGLHGYTF. The CDR3 DNA follows: TGTGCCAGCAGCTTATCTACGGGTTTGCATGGCTACACCTTC. The genes are TRBV7-9 and TRBJ1-2; D is undetermined. The V end lost 2 bases, the J end lost 6 bases, and 13 bases lay between the germline ends. The CDR3 totals 14 residues. The germline V gene encodes CDR1 SEHNR and CDR2 FQNEAQ (reference sequence).